One sample yielded the 8 T cell receptor beta chains listed below, sequenced in a study of monozygotic twins with inflammatory bowel disease. No DNA is given; TCRdb re-called the 5' RACE reads and lists each CDR3 protein once. The sample has a few hundred thousand distinct CDR3 sequences, and its top ten clones hold less than 2%. The material sequenced was blood. These receptors were taken from a human donor with ulcerative colitis or Crohn's disease, or a healthy co-twin of an affected twin (not recorded which).

This chain links TRBV20-1 with TRBJ1-4; the TCRdb call, TRBD1, lacks DNA for checking. The CDR3 covers 14 residues. CDR1 DFQATT and CDR2 SNEGSKA come from the germline V gene (reference sequence). This chain's CDR3 is CSARSGTTNEKLFF.

V gene TRBV20-1 combines with J gene TRBJ1-2. Germline CDR1 is DFQATT and CDR2 is SNEGSKA (reference sequence). The CDR3 runs to 16 residues. This chain's CDR3 is CSARASSTEANYGYTF.

This sequence joins TRBV10-3 and TRBJ2-2. This CDR3 region has 14 residues. Germline lookup yields CDR1 ENHRY and CDR2 SYGVKD. CDR3 loop: CAISEMKDTGELFF.

V usage is TRBV20-1 and J usage is TRBJ2-2; TCRdb picks TRBD1, but there is no DNA to check that call. The CDR3 length is 14 residues. Germline V CDR1 and CDR2: DFQATT, SNEGSKA (reference sequence). The CDR3 here is CSARDQREAGELFF.

The V call is TRBV5-1, the J call TRBJ2-7; TCRdb's D call, TRBD1, is unchecked because there is no DNA. The CDR3 has 15 amino acids. The germline CDR1 and CDR2 sequences are SGHRS and YFSETQ. The CDR3 reads CASSNAGQGSYEQYF.

J is TRBJ1-2 and V is TRBV2; TCRdb picks TRBD1, but there is no DNA to check that call. The germline gives CDR1 SNHLY, CDR2 FYNNEI. CDR3 length: 13 residues. The CDR3 loop is CASSIDRNYGYTF.

The J gene is TRBJ2-7, the V gene TRBV5-1. Germline CDR1 is SGHRS and CDR2 is YFSETQ. The CDR3 has 18 amino acids. CDR3 sequence: CASSLDKDKTSSWNEQYF.

The chain's CDR3 is CASTVMGQYYNDQFF. The chain has TRBV7-8 and TRBJ2-1; TCRdb names TRBD1, which stays unverified in the absence of DNA. This CDR3 region has 15 residues. Germline V gives CDR1 SGHVS, CDR2 FQNEAQ.